This T cell receptor (beta chain) was profiled in a study of PD-1 blockade in classical Hodgkin lymphoma. General study results and limits: Newly diagnosed patients were said to have less baseline TCR diversity than healthy donors did. In CD4+ cells, TCR diversity went up significantly by C4D1, but in CD8+ cells it did not. Repertoires differed for reasons still undefined, possibly disease activity or prior therapy.

Clones were sequenced by immunoSEQ multiplex PCR, and TCRdb holds only the in-frame ones, with some missing. The profile shows 7,300 or so clones, 77% of them singletons. The CDR3 length is 15 residues. V was trimmed by 2 bases and J by 2 bases, leaving 9 bases between them. CDR1 and CDR2 (germline): MDHEN, SYDVKM. This clone has only a few counts. Its antigen is not known. The time point denotes: cycle 4 day 1 (C4D1), after 5 to 7 weeks of nivolumab. Relapse after autologous stem cell transplantation occurred in every patient, and brentuximab vedotin exposure varied. Negative selection with magnets was how CD8+ T cells were isolated from the thawed PBMCs.

V gene TRBV28 combines with J gene TRBJ1-4; D remains ambiguous. Sequencing was performed on CD8+ T cells from blood, taken before the fourth cycle of nivolumab. The receptor comes from a human donor with classical Hodgkin lymphoma. The CDR3 protein is CASSLRASTNEKLFF. The CDR3 nucleotides read TGTGCCAGCAGTTTAAGGGCCTCCACTAATGAAAAACTGTTTTTT.